The source of this TCR beta chain is a study of vaccination and CD4 T cells after COVID-19. The Oncomine TCR Beta short-read assay was applied to DNA of cultured CD4+ T cells. From the PCR reads, TCRdb called clonotypes with MiXCR, one entry per CDR3 protein. Here the sample spans approximately 14,000 distinct CDR3 sequences, 52% being singletons. With respect to this clonotype: No antigen is known for it.

Germline V gives CDR1 MNHEY, CDR2 SVGAGI. This CDR3 spans 15 amino acids. Trimming removed 0 bases at V and 8 bases at J, with 11 bases between. Treatment of the sample: roughly 10-day PBMC culture with coronavirus spike peptide pools or control peptides (ViraFEST assay). This TCR came from a human donor who had recovered from COVID-19. Input material: CD4+ T cells from blood, cultured in vitro. This sequence joins TRBV6-5 and TRBJ1-6, with no clear D. The chain's CDR3 is CASSYSSGSHSPLHF. As DNA, the CDR3 is TGTGCCAGCAGTTACTCGAGTGGGTCCCATTCACCCCTCCACTTT.